Below are 18 T cell receptor beta chains sequenced from a single sample in a study of cytomegalovirus exposure and HLA in healthy donors. 13 Jbeta primers and 60 Vbeta primers were used for the PCR. The method was immunoSEQ multiplex PCR; TCRdb's version includes in-frame clones alone and lacks a portion of them. The repertoire includes under 200,000 clones, 65% to 70% of them detected once, and roughly 4.1% sits in the top ten. The sample consisted of PBMCs. The source is a woman younger than 35 in good health and CMV-seropositive.

This clone was seen more than once but under ten times. The rearrangement joins TRBV2 to TRBJ2-6; D is uncertain. The CDR3 contains 17 residues. The germline V gene encodes CDR1 SNHLY and CDR2 FYNNEI. The V end was cut by 2 bases, the J end by 0 bases, with 11 bases between. DNA of the CDR3: TGTGCCAGCAGTGAATTTTCAGGAAGCTCTGGGGCCAACGTCCTGACTTTC. It codes for CASSEFSGSSGANVLTF.

This clone was recorded a few times. The chain uses TRBV18 and TRBJ1-5, with TRBD1 matching over 9 bases. The germline CDR1 and CDR2 sequences are KGHSH and LQKENI. V gave up 4 bases and J gave up 4 bases; unmatched junction bases: 5. The CDR3 has 15 amino acids. The CDR3, as DNA: TGTGCCAGCTCACTAGGACAGGGGCAAAATCAGCCCCAGCATTTT. Protein sequence: CASSLGQGQNQPQHF.

This sequence joins TRBV6-5 and TRBJ1-2; D is ambiguous. The CDR3 is made up of 15 amino acids. Germline V gene data show CDR1 as MNHEY and CDR2 as SVGAGI. V lost 0 bases, J lost 7 bases, and 15 bases lay in between. The CDR3 DNA is TGTGCCAGCAGTTACTCTCTCCCGGGAGAGGGTGGCTACACCTTC. It translates to CASSYSLPGEGGYTF.

This clone was counted a few times. The J gene is TRBJ2-7, the V gene TRBV4-2; D is undetermined. The V gene lost 4 bases and the J gene lost 5 bases, with 6 bases spanning the gap. The germline V gene encodes CDR1 LGHNA and CDR2 YNFKEQ. This CDR3 has 11 amino acids. The CDR3 coding sequence is TGTGCCAGCAGCCTGAACAACGAGCAGTACTTC. It codes for CASSLNNEQYF.

The rearrangement uses TRBV19 and TRBJ1-3; 9 positions match TRBD1. The CDR3 sequence is 18 residues long. Trimming removed 6 bases from V and 1 base from J; junction bases left unmatched: 13. Germline CDR1 reads LNHDA; CDR2 reads SQIVND (reference sequence). CDR3 sequence reads: CASRFRDRVYSSGNTIYF. The CDR3 region has the DNA TGTGCCAGTAGATTCCGGGACAGGGTCTACTCATCTGGAAACACCATATATTTT.

The chain uses TRBV27 and TRBJ1-2, with D possibly being TRBD1 (6 bases). V was trimmed by 6 bases and J by 2 bases, leaving 16 bases between them. The CDR3 runs to 15 residues. Germline V gene lookup returns CDR1 MNHEY and CDR2 SMNVEV (reference sequence). For the CDR3, the DNA is TGTGCCAGCAGCACGAGTCGAACAGGGAACTATGGCTACACCTTC. As protein: CASSTSRTGNYGYTF.

The chain recombines TRBV28 with TRBJ1-2; TRBD1 aligns across 9 bases. This CDR3 contains 16 residues. V dropped 5 bases and J dropped 0; count of bases not matched to a gene: 7. Germline CDR1 reads MDHEN; CDR2 reads SYDVKM. The CDR3 sequence: CASSISGTGPNYGYTF. CDR3 in DNA: TGTGCCAGCAGTATCTCCGGGACAGGGCCTAACTATGGCTACACCTTC.

V gene TRBV19 combines with J gene TRBJ2-1, with 7 bases aligning to TRBD2. V gave up 9 bases and J gave up 3 bases; unmatched junction bases: 8. Looked up from germline, CDR1 is LNHDA and CDR2 is SQIVND (reference sequence). The CDR3 has 14 residues. The CDR3 sequence is CASHPTSFYNEQFF. The CDR3 DNA reads TGTGCCAGCCACCCGACTAGCTTCTACAATGAGCAGTTCTTC.

This clone showed up just a few times. V usage is TRBV27 and J usage is TRBJ1-2, with D maybe TRBD1 (6 bases). The germline V gene has CDR1 MNHEY and CDR2 SMNVEV (reference sequence). With 3 bases removed from V and 5 bases from J, the gap between germline ends came to 10 bases. The CDR3 loop spans 13 amino acids. CDR3 protein: CASSLGQGYGYTF. CDR3 nucleotides: TGTGCCAGCAGTTTGGGGCAGGGGTATGGCTACACCTTC.

This sequence joins TRBV29-1 and TRBJ1-2; D unresolved. Germline V CDR1 and CDR2: SQVTM, ANQGSEA. The V gene lost 4 bases and the J gene lost 3 bases, with 9 bases spanning the gap. This CDR3 comprises 12 residues. The CDR3 nucleotides are TGCAGCGTTGTGGGCAGGCACTATGGCTACACCTTC. It yields the protein CSVVGRHYGYTF. Looking up the rest from reference TRBV29-1 and TRBJ1-2 gives the full variable domain: SAVISQKPSRDICQRGTSLTIQCQVDSQVTMMFWYRQQPGQSLTLIATANQGSEATYESGFVIDKFPISRPNLTFSTLTVSNMSPEDSSIYLCSVVGRHYGYTFGSGTRLTVV.

This chain connects TRBV7-2 to TRBJ1-2; a weak D match, TRBD1 (6 bases). Trimming stripped 5 bases from V and 4 bases from J, with 11 bases between. This CDR3 has 13 residues. Germline lookup yields CDR1 SGHTA and CDR2 FQGNSA. CDR3 DNA: TGTGCCAGCAGCGCCGGACAGTCCTATGGCTACACCTTC. It translates to CASSAGQSYGYTF.

A single count supports this clone. V usage is TRBV7-3 and J usage is TRBJ2-7, with 7 bases fitting TRBD1. There are 15 residues in the CDR3. CDR1 is SGHTA and CDR2 is FQGTGA in the germline V gene. The J segment lost 0 bases and the V segment lost 5 bases, leaving 7 bases of the junction unmatched. The CDR3 bases are TGTGCCAGCAGCCTCTACTCAGGGGGCTCCTACGAGCAGTACTTC. It encodes CASSLYSGGSYEQYF.

The genes are TRBV7-8 and TRBJ1-1, with D tentatively TRBD1 (5 bases). The V end was cut by 0 bases, the J end by 5 bases, with 10 bases between. The CDR3 sequence is 14 residues long. Germline V gives CDR1 SGHVS, CDR2 FQNEAQ. This chain's CDR3 is CASSLALGGTEAFF. In DNA form, the CDR3 reads TGTGCCAGCAGCTTAGCGCTCGGGGGAACTGAAGCTTTCTTT.

CDR3: CASSESGHLVEQYF. DNA of the CDR3: TGTGCCAGCAGTGAATCGGGACACCTAGTCGAGCAGTACTTC. V usage is TRBV6-1 and J usage is TRBJ2-5, with TRBD1 as a possible D gene (6 bases). The J call is doubtful: the DNA matches TRBJ2-7 better. Germline V gene lookup returns CDR1 MNHNS and CDR2 SASEGT. The CDR3 length is 14 residues.

This chain links TRBV10-3 with TRBJ1-5; no definite D call. V lost 0 bases to trimming and J lost 3 bases, with 18 bases between them. Germline V CDR1 and CDR2: ENHRY, SYGVKD. CDR3 length: 18 amino acids. CDR3 nucleotides: TGTGCCATCAGTGAGTCGTCGGTGCGTGTAGTCAACAATCAGCCCCAGCATTTT. As protein: CAISESSVRVVNNQPQHF.

The chain carries TRBV5-5 and TRBJ2-2; 8 bases agree with TRBD1. In germline, CDR1 is SGHKS, CDR2 YYEKEE (reference sequence). CDR3 size: 18 residues. With V trimmed by 4 bases and J by 6 bases, 17 bases remained unmatched. The CDR3 reads CASSPSLVGQGRPGELFF. CDR3 coding DNA: TGTGCCAGCAGCCCTAGTCTTGTCGGACAGGGCAGACCCGGGGAGCTGTTTTTT.

The CDR3 here is CASSLVAGASQPQHF. CDR3 coding DNA: TGTGCCAGCAGCTTAGTTGCAGGGGCGAGTCAGCCCCAGCATTTT. The rearrangement uses TRBV7-2 and TRBJ1-5, with D possibly TRBD1 on 6 matching bases. The CDR3 length is 15 residues. V gave up 1 base and J gave up 6 bases, with 13 bases separating them. The germline V gene encodes CDR1 SGHTA and CDR2 FQGNSA.

This chain connects TRBV6-6 to TRBJ1-5; 8 positions match TRBD1. This CDR3 comprises 16 residues. In germline, CDR1 is MNHNY, CDR2 SVGAGI (reference sequence). Trimming at V came to 8 bases and at J to 9 bases, leaving 18 bases not matched to a gene. CDR3 DNA: TGTGCCAGCTACCCCTCCGACAGGGGTTATGTGGGGCCCCAGCATTTT. Its translation: CASYPSDRGYVGPQHF.